The text below deals with one T cell receptor (beta chain). The antigen it recognizes is unknown. Per-nucleotide qualities are absent, and no much larger clonotype sits a single base away. Study subjects had biopsy-confirmed Merkel cell carcinoma that was MCPyV-positive, and every subject had positive serum antibodies to T-antigen. Genomic DNA was extracted from about 6 adjacent 10-micron frozen tumor sections without cell sorting or culture. About 5 x 5 x 5 mm of tumor biopsy tissue was frozen in optimal cutting temperature compound. In the frozen biopsy, scout sections stained with hematoxylin and eosin confirmed abundant Merkel cell carcinoma and infiltrating cells. TRB CDR3 sequencing and data processing of tumor genomic DNA were performed with the immunoSEQ assay. TCRdb limited this immuneACCESS table to in-frame rearrangements with V and J called. A share of clones is missing; checked studies link under half to unresolved V genes, and the rest is unexplained. The sample profile shows more than 12,000 clones; over 60% of them were found once. Of the sample, roughly 18% falls within the top ten clones.

From the cysteine up to the phenylalanine, the CDR3 has a length of 12 residues. Only the CDR3 part of the read is kept: 36 bases, read in frame from the first base. Here V drops 11 bases and J drops 4 bases, and the junction holds 7 bases not matched to any gene. According to the germline V gene, CDR1 reads ENHRY and CDR2 reads SYGVKD. The data are from a study of T cell repertoires in Merkel cell carcinoma (dated by TCRdb to between 2018 and 2021). Background on the whole study: The study excluded patients who had received intralesional immunotherapy or systemic immune checkpoint blockade before the biopsy. Inclusion required a diagnosis of MCPyV-positive Merkel cell carcinoma and successful in vitro expansion of tumor-infiltrating lymphocytes. Tetramer sorting, cloning and paired TCR sequencing of expanded tumor-infiltrating lymphocytes were first used to define MCPyV-specific clonotypes.

Here is what the overall study found, with its caveats: The study did not examine normal tissue biopsies.

The chain is assembled from TRBV10-3 and TRBJ1-2, with TRBD1 matching 7 junction bases. Sequencing was carried out using tumor tissue. This sequence originates from an adult with Merkel cell carcinoma. Here is the DNA: TGTGCCTCGACAGGGAGGAGCTATGGCTACACCTTC. The resulting protein is CASTGRSYGYTF.